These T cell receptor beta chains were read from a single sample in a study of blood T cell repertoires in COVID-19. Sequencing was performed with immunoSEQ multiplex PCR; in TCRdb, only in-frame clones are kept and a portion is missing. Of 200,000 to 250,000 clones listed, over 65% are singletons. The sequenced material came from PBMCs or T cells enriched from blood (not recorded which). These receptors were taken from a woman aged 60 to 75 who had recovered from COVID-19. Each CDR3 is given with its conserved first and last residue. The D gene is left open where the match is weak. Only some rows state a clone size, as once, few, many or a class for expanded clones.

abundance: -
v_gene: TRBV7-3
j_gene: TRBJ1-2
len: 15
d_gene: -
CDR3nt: TGTGCCAGCAGTCCCAGCGGGGGGACGACTTATGGCTACACCTTC
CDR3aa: CASSPSGGTTYGYTF

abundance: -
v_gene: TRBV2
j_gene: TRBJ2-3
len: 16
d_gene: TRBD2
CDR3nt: TGTGCCAGCAGTAAAGAGCGGGGGCCATCCACAGATACGCAGTATTTT
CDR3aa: CASSKERGPSTDTQYF

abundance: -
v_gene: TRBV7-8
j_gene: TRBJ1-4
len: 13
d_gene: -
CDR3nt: TGTGCCAGCAGCTTAACTCAGGGAGAAAAACTGTTTTTT
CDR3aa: CASSLTQGEKLFF

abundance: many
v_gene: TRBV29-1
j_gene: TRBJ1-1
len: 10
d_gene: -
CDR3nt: TGCAGCGTTGGGCGACTGGAAGCTTTCTTT
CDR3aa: CSVGRLEAFF

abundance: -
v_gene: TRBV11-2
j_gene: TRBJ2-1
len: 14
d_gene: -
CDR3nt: TGTGCCAGCAGCTTAGTGACCTCGGGAACTGAGCAGTTCTTC
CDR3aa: CASSLVTSGTEQFF

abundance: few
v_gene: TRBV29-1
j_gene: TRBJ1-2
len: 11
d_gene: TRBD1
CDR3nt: TGCAGCGGGACCGGGACAGATGGCTACACCTTC
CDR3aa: CSGTGTDGYTF

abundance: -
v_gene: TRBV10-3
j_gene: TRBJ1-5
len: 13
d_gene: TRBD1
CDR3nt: TGTGCCATCAGGGGGACAGACAATCAGCCCCAGCATTTT
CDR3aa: CAIRGTDNQPQHF

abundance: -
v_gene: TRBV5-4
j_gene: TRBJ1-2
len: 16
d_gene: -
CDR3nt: TGTGCCAGCAGCCCGGGCCTATGGGGCAGAGACTATGGCTACACCTTC
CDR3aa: CASSPGLWGRDYGYTF

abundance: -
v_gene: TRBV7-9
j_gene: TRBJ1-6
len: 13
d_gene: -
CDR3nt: TGTGCCATTAAGCCTACCGAGGATTCACCCCTCCACTTT
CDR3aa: CAIKPTEDSPLHF

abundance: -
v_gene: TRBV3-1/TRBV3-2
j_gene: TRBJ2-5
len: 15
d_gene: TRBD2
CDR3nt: TGTGCCAGCAGCCAAATGCGGGGGGTACAAGAGACCCAGTACTTC
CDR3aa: CASSQMRGVQETQYF

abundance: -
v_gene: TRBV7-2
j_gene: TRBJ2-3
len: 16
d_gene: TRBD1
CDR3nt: TGTGCCAGCAGCCCCGGGACAGGGGGCGGTGAAGATACGCAGTATTTT
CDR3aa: CASSPGTGGGEDTQYF

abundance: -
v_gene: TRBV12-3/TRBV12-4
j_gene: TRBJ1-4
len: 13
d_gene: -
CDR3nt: TGTGCCAGCAGTGCGGACAGCAATGAAAAACTGTTTTTT
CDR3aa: CASSADSNEKLFF

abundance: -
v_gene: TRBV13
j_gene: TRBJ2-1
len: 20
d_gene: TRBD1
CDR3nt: TGTGCCAGCAGCTTAGCCTACTGGGACAGGGGTGATGGTACAGTCAATGAGCAGTTCTTC
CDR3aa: CASSLAYWDRGDGTVNEQFF

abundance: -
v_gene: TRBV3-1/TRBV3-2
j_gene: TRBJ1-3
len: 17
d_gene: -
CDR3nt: TGTGCCAGCAGCCTCCTCCAGGGCCTACGCTCTGGAAACACCATATATTTT
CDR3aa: CASSLLQGLRSGNTIYF

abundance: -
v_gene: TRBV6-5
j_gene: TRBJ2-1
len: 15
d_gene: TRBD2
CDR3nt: TGTGCCAGCAGGTTAGCGGGGGGACCCTACAATGAGCAGTTCTTC
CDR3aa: CASRLAGGPYNEQFF

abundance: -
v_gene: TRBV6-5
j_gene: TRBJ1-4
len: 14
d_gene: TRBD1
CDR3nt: TGTGCCAGCAGCCCGGGACAGGGCCGAGAAAAACTGTTTTTT
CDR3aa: CASSPGQGREKLFF

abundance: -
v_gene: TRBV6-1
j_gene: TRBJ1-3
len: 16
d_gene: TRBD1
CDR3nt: TGTGCCAGCAGTGAAGTCGGCAGGGGGTCTGGAAACACCATATATTTT
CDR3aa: CASSEVGRGSGNTIYF

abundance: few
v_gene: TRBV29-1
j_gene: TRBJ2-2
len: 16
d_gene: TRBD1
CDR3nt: TGCCAAATTCGAATAAAAGACAGGGTGGACACCGGGGAGCTGTTTTTT
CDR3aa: CQIRIKDRVDTGELFF

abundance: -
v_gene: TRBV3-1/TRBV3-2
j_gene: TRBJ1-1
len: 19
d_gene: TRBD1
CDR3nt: TGTGCCAGCAGCCAAGTGGCAGGGGGATATTATCGACGTAACACTGAAGCTTTCTTT
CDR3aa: CASSQVAGGYYRRNTEAFF

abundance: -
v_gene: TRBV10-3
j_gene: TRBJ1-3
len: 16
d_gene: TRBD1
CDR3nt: TGTGCCATCAGTGAGAGGGACAGGAGGAATGGAAACACCATATATTTT
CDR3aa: CAISERDRRNGNTIYF

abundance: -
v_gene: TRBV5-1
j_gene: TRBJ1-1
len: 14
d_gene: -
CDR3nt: TGCGCCAGCAGCTTAGAGGGTCCAACAACTGAAGCTTTCTTT
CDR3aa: CASSLEGPTTEAFF

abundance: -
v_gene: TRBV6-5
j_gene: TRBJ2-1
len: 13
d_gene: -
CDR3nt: TGTGCCAGCAGTTACTCTGGAGCGGCTGAGCAGTTCTTC
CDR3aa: CASSYSGAAEQFF

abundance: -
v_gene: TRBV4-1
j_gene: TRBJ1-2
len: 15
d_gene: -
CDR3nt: TGCGCCAGCAGCCAAGAAGACAGTAGTAACTATGGCTACACCTTC
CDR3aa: CASSQEDSSNYGYTF

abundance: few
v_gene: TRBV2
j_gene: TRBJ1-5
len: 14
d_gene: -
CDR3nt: TGTGCCAGCAGTCTTGGACAGAGCAATCAGCCCCAGCATTTT
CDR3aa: CASSLGQSNQPQHF

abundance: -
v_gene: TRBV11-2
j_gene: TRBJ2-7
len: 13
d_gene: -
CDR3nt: TGTGCCAGCAGCTTAGTCAGCGTATCCGAGCAGTACTTC
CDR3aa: CASSLVSVSEQYF

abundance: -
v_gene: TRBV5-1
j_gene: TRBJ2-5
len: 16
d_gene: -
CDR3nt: TGCGCCAGCAGCTTGGAGGGGAGGGGGTTCCAAGAGACCCAGTACTTC
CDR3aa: CASSLEGRGFQETQYF

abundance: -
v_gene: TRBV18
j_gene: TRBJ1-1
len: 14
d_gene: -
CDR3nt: TGTGCCAGCTCACAAGACAAGGTGAACACTGAAGCTTTCTTT
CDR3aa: CASSQDKVNTEAFF

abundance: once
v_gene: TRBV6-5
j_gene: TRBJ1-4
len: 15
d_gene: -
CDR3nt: TGTGCCAGCCACCTCGTCAGGACTTCCAATGAAAAACTGTTTTTT
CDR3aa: CASHLVRTSNEKLFF

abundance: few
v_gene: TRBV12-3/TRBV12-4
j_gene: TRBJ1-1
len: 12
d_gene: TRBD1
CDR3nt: TGTGCCAGCAGTTGGGACAGGCTTGAAGCTTTCTTT
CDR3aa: CASSWDRLEAFF

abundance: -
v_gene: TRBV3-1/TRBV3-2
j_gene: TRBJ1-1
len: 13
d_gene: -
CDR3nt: TGTGCCAGCAGTCCAACTTCTAGCACTGAAGCTTTCTTT
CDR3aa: CASSPTSSTEAFF

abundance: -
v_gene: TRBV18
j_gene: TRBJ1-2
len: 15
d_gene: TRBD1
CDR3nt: TGTGCCAGCTCACCACCGGGACAGGGGTTATATGGCTACACCTTC
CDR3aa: CASSPPGQGLYGYTF

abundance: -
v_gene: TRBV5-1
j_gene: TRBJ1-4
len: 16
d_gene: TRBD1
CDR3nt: TGCGCCAGCAGCCTGACACCGACAGGGGCAGATGAAAAACTGTTTTTT
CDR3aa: CASSLTPTGADEKLFF

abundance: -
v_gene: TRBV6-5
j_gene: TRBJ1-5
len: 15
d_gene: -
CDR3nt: TGTGCCAGCAGCCCGACAGGCCGAGGTGAAAGGCCCCAGCATTTT
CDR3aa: CASSPTGRGERPQHF

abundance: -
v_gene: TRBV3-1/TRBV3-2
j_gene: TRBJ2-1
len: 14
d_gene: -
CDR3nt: TGTGCCAGCAGCCAGTCTAGTTCTGGGAATGAGCAGTTCTTC
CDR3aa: CASSQSSSGNEQFF

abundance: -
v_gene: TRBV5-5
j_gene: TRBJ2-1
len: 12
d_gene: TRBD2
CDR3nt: TGTGCCAGCAGCTTGCCTAGCGGGACTCAGTTCTTC
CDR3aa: CASSLPSGTQFF

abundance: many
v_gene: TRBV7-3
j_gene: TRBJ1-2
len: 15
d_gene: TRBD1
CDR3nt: TGTGCCAGCGCTGGGGGGGACAGGAACCTCTATGGCTACACCTTC
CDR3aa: CASAGGDRNLYGYTF

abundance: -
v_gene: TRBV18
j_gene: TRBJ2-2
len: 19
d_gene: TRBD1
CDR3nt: TGTGCCAGCTCACGCTCACTGGACAGGAAAAGGCGGTCCACCGGGGAGCTGTTTTTT
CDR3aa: CASSRSLDRKRRSTGELFF

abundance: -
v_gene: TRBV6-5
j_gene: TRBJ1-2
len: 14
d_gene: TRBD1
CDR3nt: TGTGCCAGCAGGGGGGGACAGCATAACTATGGCTACACCTTC
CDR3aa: CASRGGQHNYGYTF

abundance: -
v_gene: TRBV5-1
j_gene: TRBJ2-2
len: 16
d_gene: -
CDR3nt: TGCGCCAGCAGCTTTGATACTTCCGCGAACACCGGGGAGCTGTTTTTT
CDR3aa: CASSFDTSANTGELFF

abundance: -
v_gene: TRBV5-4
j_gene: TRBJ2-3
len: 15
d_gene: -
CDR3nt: TGTGCCAGCAGCTTGAGAAGCGGCGGCACAGATACGCAGTATTTT
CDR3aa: CASSLRSGGTDTQYF

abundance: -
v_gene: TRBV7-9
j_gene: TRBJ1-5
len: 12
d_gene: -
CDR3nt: TGTGCCAGCAGCTTATCAAATCAGCCCCAGCATTTT
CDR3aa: CASSLSNQPQHF

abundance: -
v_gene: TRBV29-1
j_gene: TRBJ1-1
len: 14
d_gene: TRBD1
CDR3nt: TGCAGCGCAGGGACAGGGCGCGGGAACACTGAAGCTTTCTTT
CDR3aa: CSAGTGRGNTEAFF

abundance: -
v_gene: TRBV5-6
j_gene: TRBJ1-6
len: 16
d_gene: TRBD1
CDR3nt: TGTGCCAGCAGCTTCAAACAGGGGGCAAATAATTCACCCCTCCACTTT
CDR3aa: CASSFKQGANNSPLHF

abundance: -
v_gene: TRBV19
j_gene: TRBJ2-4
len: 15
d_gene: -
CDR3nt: TGTGCCAGTAGCGATGGGACATCCGCCAAAAACATTCAGTACTTC
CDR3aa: CASSDGTSAKNIQYF

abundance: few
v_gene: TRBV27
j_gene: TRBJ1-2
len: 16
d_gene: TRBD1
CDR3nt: TGTGCCAGCAGTTTTCTACAGGGGCAAAGATTGGGTGGCTACACCTTC
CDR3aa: CASSFLQGQRLGGYTF

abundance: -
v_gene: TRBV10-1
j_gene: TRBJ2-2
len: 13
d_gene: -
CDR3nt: TGCGCCAGCAGCAGGGGTCCCGCCGGGGAGCTGTTTTTT
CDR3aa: CASSRGPAGELFF

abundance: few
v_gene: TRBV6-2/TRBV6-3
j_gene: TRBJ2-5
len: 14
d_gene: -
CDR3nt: TGTGCCAGCAGTTACCGGGACATCCAAGAGACCCAGTACTTC
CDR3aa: CASSYRDIQETQYF